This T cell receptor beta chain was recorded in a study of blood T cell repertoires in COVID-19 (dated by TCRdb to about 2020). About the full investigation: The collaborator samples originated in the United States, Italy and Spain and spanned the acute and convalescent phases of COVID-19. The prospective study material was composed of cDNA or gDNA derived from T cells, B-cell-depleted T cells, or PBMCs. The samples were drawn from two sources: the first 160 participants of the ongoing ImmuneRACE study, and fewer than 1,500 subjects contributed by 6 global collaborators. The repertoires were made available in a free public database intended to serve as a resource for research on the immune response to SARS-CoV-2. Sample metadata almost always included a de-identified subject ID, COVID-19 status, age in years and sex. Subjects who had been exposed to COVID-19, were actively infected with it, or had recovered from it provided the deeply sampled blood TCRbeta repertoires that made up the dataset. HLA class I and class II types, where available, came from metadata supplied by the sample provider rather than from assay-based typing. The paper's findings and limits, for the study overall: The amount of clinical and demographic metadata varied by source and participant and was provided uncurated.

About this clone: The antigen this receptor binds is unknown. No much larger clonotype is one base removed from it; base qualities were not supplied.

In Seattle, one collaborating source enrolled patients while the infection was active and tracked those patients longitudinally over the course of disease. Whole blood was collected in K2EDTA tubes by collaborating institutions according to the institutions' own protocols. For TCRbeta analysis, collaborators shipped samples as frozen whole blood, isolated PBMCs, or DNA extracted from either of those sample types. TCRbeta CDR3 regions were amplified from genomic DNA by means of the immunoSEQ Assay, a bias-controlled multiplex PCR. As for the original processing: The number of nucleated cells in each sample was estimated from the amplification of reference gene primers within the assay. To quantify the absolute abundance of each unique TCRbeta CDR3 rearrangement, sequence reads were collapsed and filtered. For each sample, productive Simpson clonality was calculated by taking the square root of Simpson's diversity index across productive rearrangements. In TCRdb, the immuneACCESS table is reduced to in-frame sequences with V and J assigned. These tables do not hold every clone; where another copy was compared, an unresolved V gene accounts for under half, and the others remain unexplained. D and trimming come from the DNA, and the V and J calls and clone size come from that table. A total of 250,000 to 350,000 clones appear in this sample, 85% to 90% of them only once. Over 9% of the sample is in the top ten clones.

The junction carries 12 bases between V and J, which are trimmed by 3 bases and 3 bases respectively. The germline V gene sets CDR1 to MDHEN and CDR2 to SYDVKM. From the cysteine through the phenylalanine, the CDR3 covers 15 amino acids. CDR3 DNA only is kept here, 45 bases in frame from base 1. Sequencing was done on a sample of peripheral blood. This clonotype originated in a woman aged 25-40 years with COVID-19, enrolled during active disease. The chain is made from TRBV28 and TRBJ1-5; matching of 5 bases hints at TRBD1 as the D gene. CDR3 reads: CASSFVRGNNQPQHF. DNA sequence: TGTGCCAGCAGTTTCGTAAGGGGTAACAATCAGCCCCAGCATTTT.